The TCR beta chain under discussion was sequenced for a study of control samples from healthy donors and cancer patients. Germline CDR1 is KGHDR and CDR2 is SFDVKD. The V and J ends lost 1 base and 5 bases respectively, with 7 bases between them. The CDR3 loop spans 14 amino acids. Data came from immunoSEQ multiplex PCR; TCRdb stores just in-frame clones and leaves some out. The data show 150,000 to 170,000 clones, 94% seen once. The chain employs TRBV24-1 and TRBJ2-2, with no clear D. The source material was blood. This TCR came from a man between 40 and 49 years old in good health. CDR3 amino acids: CATSDFRVTGELFF. The CDR3 DNA follows: TGTGCCACCAGTGATTTTCGGGTGACCGGGGAGCTGTTTTTT.